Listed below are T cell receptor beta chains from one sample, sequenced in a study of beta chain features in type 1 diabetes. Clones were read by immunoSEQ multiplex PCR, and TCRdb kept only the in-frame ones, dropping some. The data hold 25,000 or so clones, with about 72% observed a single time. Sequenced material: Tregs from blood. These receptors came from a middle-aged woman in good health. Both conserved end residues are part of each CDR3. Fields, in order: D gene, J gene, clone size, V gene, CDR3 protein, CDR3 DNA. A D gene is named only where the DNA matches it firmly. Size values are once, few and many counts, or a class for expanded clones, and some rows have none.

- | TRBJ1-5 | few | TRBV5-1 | CASSLERGQPQHF | TGCGCCAGCAGCTTGGAAAGAGGACAGCCCCAGCATTTT
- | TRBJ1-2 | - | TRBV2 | CASSEQQYGYTF | TGTGCCAGCAGTGAGCAACAGTATGGCTACACCTTC
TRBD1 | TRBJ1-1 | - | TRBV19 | CASDRGPNTEAFF | TGTGCCAGTGACAGGGGGCCGAACACTGAAGCTTTCTTT
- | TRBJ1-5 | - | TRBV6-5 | CASSYGQSYQPQHF | TGTGCCAGCAGTTACGGACAGTCTTATCAGCCCCAGCATTTT
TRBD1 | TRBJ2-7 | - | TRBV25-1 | CASSTPTGAEQYF | TGTGCCAGCAGTACTCCGACAGGGGCCGAGCAGTACTTC
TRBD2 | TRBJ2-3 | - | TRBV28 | CASRPAGIRLDTQYF | TGTGCCAGCAGGCCAGCGGGGATCAGGCTGGATACGCAGTATTTT
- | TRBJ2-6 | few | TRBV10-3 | CAISESGGSGANVLTF | TGTGCCATCAGTGAGTCGGGGGGTTCTGGGGCCAACGTCCTGACTTTC
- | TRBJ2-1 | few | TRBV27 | CASSWGRANNEQFF | TGTGCCAGCAGTTGGGGCAGGGCTAATAATGAGCAGTTCTTC
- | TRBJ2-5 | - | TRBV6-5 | CASSSWTASQETQYF | TGTGCCAGCAGTTCTTGGACAGCCAGTCAAGAGACCCAGTACTTC
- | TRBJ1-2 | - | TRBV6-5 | CASSSEGTTYGYTF | TGTGCCAGCAGCAGTGAGGGGACTACCTATGGCTACACCTTC
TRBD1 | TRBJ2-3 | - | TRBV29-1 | CSVGTGGGYF | TGCAGCGTTGGGACAGGGGGCGGATATTTT
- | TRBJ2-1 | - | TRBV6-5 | CASSTQRLSYNEQFF | TGTGCCAGCAGTACCCAGAGGCTCTCCTACAATGAGCAGTTCTTC
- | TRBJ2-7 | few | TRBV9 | CASHARRVPSNEQYF | TGTGCCAGTCACGCGAGGAGGGTCCCTTCGAACGAGCAGTACTTC
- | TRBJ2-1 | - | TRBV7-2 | CASSQEGSYNEQFF | TGTGCCAGCAGCCAGGAGGGCTCCTACAATGAGCAGTTCTTC
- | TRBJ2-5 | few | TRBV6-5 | CASSYSRVETQYF | TGTGCCAGCAGTTACTCCAGGGTAGAGACCCAGTACTTC
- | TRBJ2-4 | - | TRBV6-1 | CASSGGTSSKNIQYF | TGTGCCAGCAGTGGGGGGACAAGTTCCAAAAACATTCAGTACTTC
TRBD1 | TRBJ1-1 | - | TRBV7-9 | CASSLGRDRNLEAFF | TGTGCCAGCAGCTTAGGAAGGGACAGGAACCTTGAAGCTTTCTTT
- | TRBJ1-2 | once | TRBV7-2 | CASSLALLSAQRGAKNGYTF | TGTGCCAGCAGCTTAGCCCTCCTTTCAGCCCAACGGGGGGCGAAGAATGGCTACACCTTC
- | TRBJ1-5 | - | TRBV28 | CASSFQMGNQPQHF | TGTGCCAGCAGTTTTCAGATGGGCAATCAGCCCCAGCATTTT
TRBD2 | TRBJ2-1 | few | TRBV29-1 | CSVQRLAGGYNEQFF | TGCAGCGTCCAAAGACTAGCGGGGGGCTACAATGAGCAGTTCTTC
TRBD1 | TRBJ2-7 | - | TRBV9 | CASSPGTAQYF | TGTGCCAGCTCTCCCGGGACAGCTCAGTACTTC
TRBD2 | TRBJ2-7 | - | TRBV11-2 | CASGRTSGVVEQYF | TGTGCCAGCGGCAGGACTAGCGGGGTAGTTGAGCAGTACTTC
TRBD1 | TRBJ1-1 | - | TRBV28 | CASSLRTGGRTEAFF | TGTGCCAGCAGTCTACGGACAGGGGGCCGGACTGAAGCTTTCTTT
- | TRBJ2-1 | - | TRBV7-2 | CASSPLGASSSYNEQFF | TGTGCCAGCAGCCCGTTAGGAGCCTCGAGCTCCTACAATGAGCAGTTCTTC
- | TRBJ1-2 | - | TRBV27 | CASSLNTVEHGYTF | TGTGCCAGCAGTTTAAATACAGTGGAACATGGCTACACCTTC
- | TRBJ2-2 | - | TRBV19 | CASSIEVRELFF | TGTGCCAGTAGTATTGAGGTCAGGGAGCTGTTTTTT
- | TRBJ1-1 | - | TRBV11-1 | CASSRGIANTEAFF | TGTGCCAGCAGCCGGGGGATAGCGAACACTGAAGCTTTCTTT
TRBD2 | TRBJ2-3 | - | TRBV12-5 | CASGLARGLAGTDTQYF | TGTGCTAGTGGTTTGGCCCGGGGACTAGCGGGCACAGATACGCAGTATTTT
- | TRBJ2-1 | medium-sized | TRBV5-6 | CASSVGGEQFF | TGTGCCAGCAGCGTAGGGGGTGAGCAGTTCTTC
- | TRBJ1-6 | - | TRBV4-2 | CASSQDPGRMQSPLHF | TGTGCCAGCAGCCAAGATCCCGGCAGGATGCAATCACCCCTCCACTTT
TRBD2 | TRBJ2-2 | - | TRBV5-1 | CASSGTSGNTGELFF | TGCGCCAGCTCCGGGACTAGCGGGAACACCGGGGAGCTGTTTTTT
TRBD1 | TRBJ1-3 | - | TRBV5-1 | CASSTGQGLSDTIYF | TGCGCCAGCAGCACCGGACAGGGCCTGAGTGACACCATATATTTT
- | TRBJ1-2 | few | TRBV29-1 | CSVSGGGGYTF | TGCAGCGTTAGCGGAGGCGGTGGCTACACCTTC
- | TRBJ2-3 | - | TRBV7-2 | CASPGGGNSPSTDTQYF | TGTGCCAGTCCTGGTGGGGGGAACAGTCCCTCCACAGATACGCAGTATTTT
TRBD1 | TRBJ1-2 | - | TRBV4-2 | CASSRPGQGSGYTF | TGTGCCAGCAGCCGGCCGGGACAGGGGTCTGGCTACACCTTC
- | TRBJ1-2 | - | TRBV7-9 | CASSLDTELTGGYTF | TGTGCCAGCAGCTTAGACACGGAGCTGACGGGTGGCTACACCTTC
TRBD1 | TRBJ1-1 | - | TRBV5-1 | CASSPRQGKAEAFF | TGCGCCAGCAGCCCCAGACAGGGAAAGGCTGAAGCTTTCTTT
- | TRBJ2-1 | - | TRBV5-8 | CASRPGTLLYNEQFF | TGTGCCAGCAGGCCCGGGACTCTCCTCTACAATGAGCAGTTCTTC
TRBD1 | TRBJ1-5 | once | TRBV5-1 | CASSAGQGGQPQHF | TGCGCCAGCAGCGCCGGACAGGGTGGTCAGCCCCAGCATTTT
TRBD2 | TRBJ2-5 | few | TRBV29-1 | CSVPQVAGVAETQYF | TGCAGCGTTCCTCAGGTAGCGGGGGTAGCGGAGACCCAGTACTTC
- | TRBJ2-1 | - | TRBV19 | CASSELGEQFF | TGTGCCAGCTCGGAGCTAGGTGAGCAGTTCTTC
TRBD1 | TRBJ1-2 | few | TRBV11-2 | CASSSDRALGGYTF | TGTGCCAGCAGCTCGGACAGGGCTCTGGGTGGCTACACCTTC
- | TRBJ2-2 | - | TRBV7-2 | CASSLAGGPAGELFF | TGTGCCAGCAGCTTAGCGGGGGGACCCGCCGGGGAGCTGTTTTTT